This T cell receptor (beta chain) came from a study of T cells in Graves' hyperthyroidism and ophthalmopathy. CDR1 and CDR2 (germline): MGHRA, YSYEKL. The germline V and J ends were trimmed by 2 bases and 1 base, with 10 bases remaining between them. The CDR3 extends over 15 amino acids. Researchers took RNA transcripts and amplified the TCR beta CDR3 regions from them. TCR CDR3 underwent first-round RT-PCR with the HTBI primer set. One entry per CDR3 protein results from TCRdb running MiXCR on the multiplex PCR reads. The sample carries hundreds of thousands of distinct CDR3 sequences, roughly 15% recorded once.

The gene calls are TRBV4-1 and TRBJ2-3; no clear D. Sequences were obtained from blood. The clonotype comes from a woman under 30 with Graves' hyperthyroidism. The CDR3 is CASSQTALRTDTQYF. DNA for the CDR3: TGCGCCAGCAGCCAAACAGCGTTACGCACAGATACGCAGTATTTT.